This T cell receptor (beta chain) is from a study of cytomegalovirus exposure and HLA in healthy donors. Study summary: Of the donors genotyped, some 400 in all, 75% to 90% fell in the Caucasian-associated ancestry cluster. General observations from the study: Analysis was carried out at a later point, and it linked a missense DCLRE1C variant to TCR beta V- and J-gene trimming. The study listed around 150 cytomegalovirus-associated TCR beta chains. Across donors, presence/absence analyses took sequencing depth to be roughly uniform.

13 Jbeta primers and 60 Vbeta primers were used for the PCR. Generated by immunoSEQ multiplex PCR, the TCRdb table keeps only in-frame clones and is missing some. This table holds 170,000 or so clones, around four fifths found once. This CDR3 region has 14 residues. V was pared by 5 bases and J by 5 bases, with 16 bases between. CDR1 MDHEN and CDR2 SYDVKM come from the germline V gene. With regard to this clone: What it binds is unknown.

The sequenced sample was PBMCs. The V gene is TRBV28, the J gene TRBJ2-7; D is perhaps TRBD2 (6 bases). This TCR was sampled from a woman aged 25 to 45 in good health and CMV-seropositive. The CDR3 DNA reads TGTGCCAGCAGTGCTCCCGGGACTCGGGACGAGCAGTACTTC. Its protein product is CASSAPGTRDEQYF.